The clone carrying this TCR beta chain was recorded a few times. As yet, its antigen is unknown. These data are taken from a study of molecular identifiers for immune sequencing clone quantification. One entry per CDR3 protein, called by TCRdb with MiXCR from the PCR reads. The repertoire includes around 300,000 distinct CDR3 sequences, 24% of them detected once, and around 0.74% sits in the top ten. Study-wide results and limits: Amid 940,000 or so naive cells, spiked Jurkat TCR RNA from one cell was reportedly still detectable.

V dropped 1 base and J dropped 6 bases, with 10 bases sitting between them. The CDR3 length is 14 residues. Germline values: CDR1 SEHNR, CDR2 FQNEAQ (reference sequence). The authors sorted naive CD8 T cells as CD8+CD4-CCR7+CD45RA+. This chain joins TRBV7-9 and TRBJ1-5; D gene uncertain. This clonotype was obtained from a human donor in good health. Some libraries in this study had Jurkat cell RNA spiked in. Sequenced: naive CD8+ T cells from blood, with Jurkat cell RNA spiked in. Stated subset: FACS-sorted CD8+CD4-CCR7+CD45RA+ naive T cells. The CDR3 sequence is CASSLGSKGQPQHF. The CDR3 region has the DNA TGTGCCAGCAGCTTAGGGTCGAAAGGTCAGCCCCAGCATTTT.